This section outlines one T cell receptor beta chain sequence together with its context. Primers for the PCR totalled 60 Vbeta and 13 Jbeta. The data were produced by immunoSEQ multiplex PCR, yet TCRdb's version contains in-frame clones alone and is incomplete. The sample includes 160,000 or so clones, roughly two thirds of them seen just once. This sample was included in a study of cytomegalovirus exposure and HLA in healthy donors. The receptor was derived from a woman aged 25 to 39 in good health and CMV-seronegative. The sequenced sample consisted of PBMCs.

The DNA of the CDR3 is TGCGCCAGCAGCTTGGCGGGTAACGAGCAGTACTTC. Its protein is CASSLAGNEQYF. J is TRBJ2-7 and V is TRBV5-1; D call uncertain. The germline V gene has CDR1 SGHRS and CDR2 YFSETQ. This CDR3 is built from 12 residues. Trimming left V 0 bases short and J 5 bases short, with 6 bases between.